This T cell receptor beta chain comes out of a study of T cells in Graves' hyperthyroidism and ophthalmopathy. Study results and limitations: Researchers report that a 13 V-J model separated ophthalmopathy from stable hyperthyroidism. Expanded thyroid clonotypes (above 0.001) were mostly also found in blood.

TCR beta CDR3 regions were amplified from RNA. TCR CDR3 underwent first-round RT-PCR with the HTBI primer set. MiXCR was run by TCRdb on the multiplex PCR reads, yielding one entry per CDR3 protein. The data show about 570,000 distinct CDR3 sequences, with under 60% seen just once and roughly 20% held by the top ten. Per the germline V gene, CDR1 is LNHNV and CDR2 is YYDKDF (reference sequence). V lost 1 base and J lost 2, with 11 bases in between. The CDR3 covers 15 residues. Investigators excluded patients with uncontrolled infection, other autoimmune disease, pregnancy or lactation. This clonotype was counted a few times. Its target is not known.

Sequencing input: peripheral blood or thyroid tissue (not recorded which). V and J are TRBV15 and TRBJ1-2; weak D call: TRBD1 (6 bases). This receptor was identified in an adult woman with Graves' disease, either hyperthyroidism or ophthalmopathy (not recorded which). The CDR3, as DNA: TGTGCCACCAGCAGAGTGGCAGGGGCGAACTATGGCTACACCTTC. Protein: CATSRVAGANYGYTF. The complete variable domain, with remaining parts taken from reference TRBV15 and TRBJ1-2, reads DAMVIQNPRYQVTQFGKPVTLSCSQTLNHNVMYWYQQKSSQAPKLLFHYYDKDFNNEADTPDNFQSRRPNTSFCFLDIRSPGLGDTAMYLCATSRVAGANYGYTFGSGTRLTVV.